Below are 27 T cell receptor beta chains sequenced from a single sample in a study of vaccination and CD4 T cells after COVID-19. Indicated treatment: approximately nine-day PBMC culture with coronavirus spike peptide pools or control peptides (ViraFEST assay). With the Oncomine TCR Beta short-read assay, DNA from cultured CD4+ T cells was sequenced. TCRdb reprocessed the PCR reads with MiXCR, giving one entry per CDR3 protein. The repertoire holds 9,500 to 15,000 distinct CDR3 sequences, with about 61% as singletons. Antigens for these TCRs are unknown. Input material: CD4+ T cells from blood, cultured in vitro. The receptors shown here come from a human donor who had recovered from COVID-19.

The chain uses TRBV9 and TRBJ2-3; 12 bases map to TRBD2. V was pared by 4 bases and J by 4 bases, with 4 bases of the junction left unmatched. The CDR3 length is 15 residues. Germline V gene sequence: CDR1 SGDLS, CDR2 YYNGEE. CDR3 residues: CASSRTSGDPDTQYF. CDR3 sequence (DNA): TGTGCCAGCAGCCGGACTAGCGGGGACCCAGATACGCAGTATTTT.

The chain has TRBV6-1 and TRBJ1-1; D gene unclear. Trimming removed 6 bases from V and 1 base from J, with 9 bases in between. This CDR3 is 13 amino acids long. CDR1 and CDR2 (germline): MNHNS, SASEGT. In DNA, the CDR3 is TGTGCCAGCAGAGAAAGGCCGAACACTGAAGCTTTCTTT. It yields the protein CASRERPNTEAFF.

The chain carries TRBV11-2 and TRBJ2-5; TRBD2 agrees at 9 bases. The CDR3 runs to 14 residues. The germline gives CDR1 SGHAT, CDR2 FQNNGV. After removal of 5 bases from V and 7 bases from J, the junction contained 8 bases not matched to a gene. Here the CDR3 reads CASSGGGGAVTQYF. Here the CDR3 DNA reads TGTGCCAGCAGCGGAGGCGGGGGGGCCGTGACCCAGTACTTC.

The rearrangement uses TRBV6-5 and TRBJ2-7; 7 nucleotides agree with TRBD2. The CDR3 totals 14 residues. The V and J ends lost 2 bases and 5 bases, in that order; junction bases with no gene match: 6. The germline V gene has CDR1 MNHEY and CDR2 SVGAGI. The DNA for the CDR3 is TGTGCCAGCAGTTACCTCACGCTAGCGGACGAGCAGTACTTC. Translated, it gives CASSYLTLADEQYF.

The chain links TRBV7-9 to TRBJ1-5; weak D call: TRBD1 (5 bases). Germline CDR1 SEHNR, CDR2 FQNEAQ (reference sequence). The CDR3 runs 16 residues. Trimming removed 4 bases from V and 7 bases from J, with 20 bases in between. The CDR3 DNA sequence: TGTGCCAGCAGCTCGTCGGACACTCCAGCCAGCCAGCCCCAGCATTTT. Its protein product is CASSSSDTPASQPQHF.

A single count supports this clonotype. This rearrangement joins TRBV19 to TRBJ1-5, with D possibly being TRBD1 (5 bases). V was trimmed by 3 bases and J by 9 bases, leaving 12 bases between them. The germline V gene encodes CDR1 LNHDA and CDR2 SQIVND (reference sequence). CDR3 length: 13 amino acids. The CDR3 coding sequence is TGTGCCAGTAGTATCGGGACCGTTGGGCCCCAGCATTTT. Its translation is CASSIGTVGPQHF.

This clonotype was seen once. V and J are TRBV5-1 and TRBJ2-2; 11 bases line up with TRBD1. The V segment lost 4 bases and the J segment 5 bases; nucleotides outside the gene matches: 7. CDR3 length: 16 amino acids. CDR1 and CDR2 (germline): SGHRS, YFSETQ. The CDR3 sequence: CASSPRGQGATGELFF. CDR3 nucleotides: TGCGCCAGCAGCCCGAGAGGACAGGGGGCTACCGGGGAGCTGTTTTTT.

This clonotype was counted between two and nine times. This sequence joins TRBV20-1 and TRBJ2-5; D unresolved. Per germline, CDR1 DFQATT and CDR2 SNEGSKA (reference sequence). This CDR3 region has 13 residues. V gave up 2 bases and J gave up 1 base, with 8 bases separating them. The DNA of the CDR3 is TGCAGTGCTAGAAACAGCCCCCAAGAGACCCAGTACTTC. Protein sequence: CSARNSPQETQYF.

The CDR3 DNA reads TGTGCCAGCAGTGAATCGGGGGCTAGGTCCTACGAGCAGTACTTC. Translation gives CASSESGARSYEQYF. The chain joins TRBV25-1 to TRBJ2-7; perhaps D is TRBD1 or TRBD2 (6 bases each). Germline assignment: CDR1 MGHDK and CDR2 SYGVNS. Trimming removed 1 base from V and 1 base from J, with 11 bases in between. CDR3 length: 15 amino acids.

The table lists this clonotype with a few counts. The chain links TRBV12-3 or TRBV12-4 to TRBJ2-5; weak D call: TRBD2 (7 bases). V lost 4 bases and J 7 bases, leaving 22 bases between the germline ends. The CDR3 has 16 amino acids. This CDR3 is CASSYLSPVGGGTQYF. DNA of the CDR3: TGTGCCAGCAGTTACCTATCCCCCGTAGGGGGGGGGACCCAGTACTTC.

This clonotype was seen a handful of times. The chain is built from TRBV29-1 and TRBJ1-1; TRBD1 matches at 9 bases. Germline loops: CDR1 SQVTM, CDR2 ANQGSEA. The CDR3 covers 14 residues. The V and J ends lost 5 bases and 5 bases, in that order; junction bases with no gene match: 9. CDR3 sequence reads: CSVSRDRDVTEAFF. CDR3 DNA: TGCAGCGTTTCCCGGGACAGGGATGTGACTGAAGCTTTCTTT.

CDR3 sequence reads: CSARTDTQYF. The DNA of the CDR3 is TGCAGTGCAAGGACAGATACGCAGTATTTT. The V gene is TRBV20-1, the J gene TRBJ2-3; D uncertain. This CDR3 has 10 amino acids. Germline CDR1 and CDR2: DFQATT and SNEGSKA (reference sequence). Trimming cost V 6 bases and J 3 bases, with 4 bases left between them.

This clonotype has a handful of counts. The rearrangement uses TRBV7-2 and TRBJ2-1; 12 nucleotides line up with TRBD2. The V gene's germline CDR1 is SGHTA and CDR2 FQGNSA. CDR3 length equals 18 residues. The junction had 5 bases not matched to a gene; V was cut back by 1 base and J by 1 base. The CDR3 DNA follows: TGTGCCAGCAGCTTAGTGGGGACTAGCGGGCTTTCCTACAATGAGCAGTTCTTC. The encoded protein is CASSLVGTSGLSYNEQFF.

This clonotype was seen more than once but under ten times. This sequence joins TRBV19 and TRBJ2-2, with 12 nucleotides matching TRBD2. This CDR3 is 16 amino acids long. The germline gives CDR1 LNHDA, CDR2 SQIVND (reference sequence). After removal of 7 bases from V and 7 bases from J, the junction contained 10 bases not matched to a gene. CDR3 in DNA: TGTGCCAGTAAGCTGAGACTAGCGGGAGAGGACGGGGAGCTGTTTTTT. It encodes CASKLRLAGEDGELFF.

The J gene is TRBJ1-4, the V gene TRBV6-1; the match to TRBD1 covers 7 bases. With V trimmed by 3 bases and J by 8 bases, 9 bases remained unmatched. This CDR3 contains 15 residues. Germline lookup yields CDR1 MNHNS and CDR2 SASEGT. The DNA of the CDR3 is TGTGCCAGCAGTGACAACAGGGGAGTAGGGGAAAAACTGTTTTTT. This encodes CASSDNRGVGEKLFF.

This clonotype was recorded a few times. This chain joins TRBV20-1 and TRBJ1-5; 7 nucleotides line up with TRBD1. CDR3 size: 12 residues. The V segment lost 4 bases and the J segment 9 bases; nucleotides outside the gene matches: 6. CDR1 DFQATT and CDR2 SNEGSKA come from the germline V gene (reference sequence). The CDR3 here is CSATGTVMPQHF. The CDR3 bases are TGCAGTGCTACGGGGACAGTTATGCCCCAGCATTTT.

CDR3 region: CATSTRQGQNTEAFF. The CDR3 bases are TGTGCCACCAGCACACGACAGGGGCAGAACACTGAAGCTTTCTTT. The genes are TRBV15 and TRBJ1-1, with 8 positions matching TRBD1. Germline V gene lookup returns CDR1 LNHNV and CDR2 YYDKDF (reference sequence). Germline trimming cut 4 bases from V and 1 base from J; bases unmatched to any gene: 5. The CDR3 has 15 residues.

The CDR3 coding sequence is TGTGCCAGCAGCTTGCCGACAGGGACCGGTGAAAAACTGTTTTTT. Protein product: CASSLPTGTGEKLFF. The chain carries TRBV7-9 and TRBJ1-4, with TRBD1 matching over 7 bases. CDR3 size: 15 residues. The germline V gene encodes CDR1 SEHNR and CDR2 FQNEAQ (reference sequence). The V gene end was trimmed by 3 bases and the J gene end by 7 bases; junction bases not matched to a gene: 8.

This clonotype was observed a handful of times. The chain couples TRBV27 to TRBJ1-1, with D perhaps TRBD1 (5 bases). The CDR3 spans 15 residues. V lost 5 bases, J lost 1 base, and 14 bases lay in between. CDR1 MNHEY and CDR2 SMNVEV come from the germline V gene (reference sequence). This chain's CDR3 is CASSPVGRTNTEAFF. DNA of the CDR3: TGTGCCAGCAGTCCAGTGGGACGGACGAACACTGAAGCTTTCTTT.

The rearrangement links TRBV6-1 to TRBJ2-7, with 10 bases aligning to TRBD1. With V trimmed by 6 bases and J by 3 bases, 5 bases remained unmatched. The CDR3 has 14 residues. Germline V gene sequence: CDR1 MNHNS, CDR2 SASEGT. The CDR3 reads CASSRDRGHYEQYF. The CDR3 DNA follows: TGTGCCAGCAGCCGGGACAGGGGCCACTACGAGCAGTACTTC.

This clonotype appeared a few times. The CDR3 DNA sequence: TGTGCCAGCAGTTTATTTACACAGGGCAATCAGCCCCAGCATTTT. This encodes CASSLFTQGNQPQHF. The gene calls are TRBV28 and TRBJ1-5, with TRBD1 as a possible D gene (5 bases). Trimming removed 1 base at V and 2 bases at J, with 9 bases between. Germline assignment: CDR1 MDHEN and CDR2 SYDVKM. CDR3 length: 15 residues.

The chain links TRBV19 to TRBJ2-5, with TRBD2 identical over 10 bases. The trim removed 4 bases at V and 4 bases at J, leaving 6 bases unmatched. The CDR3 totals 15 residues. The germline V gene has CDR1 LNHDA and CDR2 SQIVND (reference sequence). CDR3 sequence (DNA): TGTGCCAGTAGTAACAAGCGGGGGGGCATAGAGACCCAGTACTTC. It encodes CASSNKRGGIETQYF.

This chain joins TRBV10-3 and TRBJ2-7, with D possibly matching TRBD2 (6 bases). The CDR3 is 13 residues long. Germline CDR1 and CDR2: ENHRY and SYGVKD. V gave up 0 bases and J gave up 6 bases, with 9 bases separating them. CDR3 DNA sequence: TGTGCCATCAGTGAGTCGGGAGGTGGCGAGCAGTACTTC. It yields the protein CAISESGGGEQYF.

V is TRBV15 and J is TRBJ2-7, with D perhaps TRBD2 (6 bases). Between the trimmed V and J ends, which lost 0 bases and 1 base, there was a span of 16 bases. Germline CDR1 reads LNHNV; CDR2 reads YYDKDF (reference sequence). This CDR3 is 17 amino acids long. In DNA, the CDR3 is TGTGCCACCAGCAGAGATCTCCCGGGAGTGGGGTCCTACGAGCAGTACTTC. This translates into CATSRDLPGVGSYEQYF.

This clonotype appeared a few times. This rearrangement joins TRBV6-2 or TRBV6-3 to TRBJ1-3; D is perhaps TRBD1 (6 bases). From germline, CDR1 is MNHEY and CDR2 SVGEGT. V dropped 6 bases and J dropped 7 bases, with 13 bases sitting between them. The CDR3 extends over 13 amino acids. The CDR3 DNA sequence: TGTGCCAGCAGCCAGGACAGTCGGAACACCATATATTTT. Its translation: CASSQDSRNTIYF.

This chain joins TRBV11-2 and TRBJ2-3; 8 bases match TRBD2. J gave up 4 bases and V 6 bases, and 6 bases lay outside the gene matches. Germline lookup yields CDR1 SGHAT and CDR2 FQNNGV. CDR3 length equals 14 residues. The CDR3 region is CASRTSESSDTQYF. The CDR3 region has the DNA TGTGCCAGCAGGACTAGCGAGTCGTCAGATACGCAGTATTTT. The variable domain in full, completed from reference TRBV11-2 and TRBJ2-3, reads EAGVAQSPRYKIIEKRQSVAFWCNPISGHATLYWYQQILGQGPKLLIQFQNNGVVDDSQLPKDRFSAERLKGVDSTLKIQPAKLEDSAVYLCASRTSESSDTQYFGPGTRLTVL.

This clonotype was seen once. The chain uses TRBV12-3 or TRBV12-4 and TRBJ2-7, with D tentatively TRBD2 (5 bases). The CDR3 is 13 amino acids. The V gene lost 8 bases and the J gene lost 6 bases, with 17 bases spanning the gap. As DNA, the CDR3 is TGTGCCAGCTCGCTAAGCGGCTTAGGCGAGCAGTACTTC. It encodes CASSLSGLGEQYF.